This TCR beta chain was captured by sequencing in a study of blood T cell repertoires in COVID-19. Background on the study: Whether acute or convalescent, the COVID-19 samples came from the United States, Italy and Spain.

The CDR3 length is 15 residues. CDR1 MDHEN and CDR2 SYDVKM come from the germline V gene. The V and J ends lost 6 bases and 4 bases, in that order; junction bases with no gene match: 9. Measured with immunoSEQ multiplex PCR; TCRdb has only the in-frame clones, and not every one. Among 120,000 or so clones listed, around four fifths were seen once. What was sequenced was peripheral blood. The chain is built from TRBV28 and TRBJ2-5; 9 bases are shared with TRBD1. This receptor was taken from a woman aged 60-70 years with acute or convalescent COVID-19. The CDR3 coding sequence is TGTGCCAGCAGCCGTAACACAGGGGGCGCAGAGACCCAGTACTTC. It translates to CASSRNTGGAETQYF.